These 2 T cell receptor beta chains were all obtained from the same sample, sequenced in a study of T cells in Graves' hyperthyroidism and ophthalmopathy. TCR beta CDR3 sequences were amplified from RNA transcripts. The primer set for the first-round RT-PCR of the TCR CDR3 was HTBI. TCRdb processed the multiplex PCR reads anew with MiXCR; each CDR3 protein has one entry. Here the sample spans more than 300,000 distinct CDR3 sequences, approximately 15% being singletons. The sequenced sample was blood. These receptors all stem from an older woman with Graves' hyperthyroidism.

Ten or more counts support this clonotype. The chain carries TRBV11-2 and TRBJ2-2; possible D gene TRBD1, 6 bases. This CDR3 has 15 residues. Germline V gene lookup returns CDR1 SGHAT and CDR2 FQNNGV. V lost 5 bases and J 4 bases, leaving 14 bases between the germline ends. DNA of the CDR3: TGTGCCAGCAGCGCCGTTCTGACAGGCACCGGGGAGCTGTTTTTT. Its translation is CASSAVLTGTGELFF.

This clonotype was seen many times. CDR3 sequence: CASSLALNTEAFF. The CDR3 region has the DNA TGTGCCAGCAGCTTAGCCTTAAACACTGAAGCTTTCTTT. The chain carries TRBV7-2 and TRBJ1-1; D is uncertain. V lost 0 bases and J lost 2, with 4 bases in between. The CDR3 has 13 amino acids. Germline-derived CDR1 and CDR2 are SGHTA and FQGNSA. The full variable domain, in which reference TRBV7-2 and TRBJ1-1 provide the parts outside the CDR3, is GAGVSQSPSNKVTEKGKDVELRCDPISGHTALYWYRQSLGQGLEFLIYFQGNSAPDKSGLPSDRFSAERTGGSVSTLTIQRTQQEDSAVYLCASSLALNTEAFFGQGTRLTVV.